The 27 T cell receptor beta chains presented below share a single source sample, sequenced in a study of T cells after yellow fever vaccination. TCRdb redid the calling of the 5' RACE reads with MiXCR, one entry per CDR3 protein. Among 170,000 or so distinct CDR3 sequences listed, approximately 6.2% were seen once. The specimen was CD4+ T cells sorted from PBMCs, collected on the day of the first yellow fever vaccination. The receptors come from a man between 18 and 29 years old who received the YFV17D yellow fever vaccine.

This clonotype was found a few times. The J gene is TRBJ2-5, the V gene TRBV5-1; a weak D match, TRBD1 (6 bases). CDR1 and CDR2 from the germline V gene are SGHRS and YFSETQ. The V end lost 4 bases, the J end lost 1 base, and 17 bases lay between the germline ends. The CDR3 is 16 amino acids. The CDR3 is CASSLPTGLTQETQYF. CDR3 DNA: TGCGCCAGCAGCCTGCCAACAGGGTTGACCCAAGAGACCCAGTACTTC.

This clonotype was recorded a few times. V and J are TRBV5-8 and TRBJ2-7; TRBD1 might be the D (5 bases). Trimming took 0 bases from V and 2 from J, leaving 9 bases between them. CDR1 is SGHTS and CDR2 is YDEGEE in the germline V gene. This CDR3 comprises 14 residues. The CDR3: CASSLERTTYEQYV. In DNA form, the CDR3 reads TGTGCCAGCAGCTTGGAAAGGACAACCTACGAGCAGTACGTC.

This clonotype was picked up a small number of times. The chain employs TRBV13 and TRBJ2-3, with 9 bases that match TRBD2. The V and J ends lost 1 base and 8 bases, in that order; junction bases with no gene match: 13. The germline V gene has CDR1 PRHDT and CDR2 FYEKMQ (reference sequence). CDR3 length: 17 residues. DNA of the CDR3: TGTGCCAGCAGCTTAGCTTCCGGGACTAGCAGCACCGGTACGCAGTATTTT. This codes for CASSLASGTSSTGTQYF.

This clonotype was recorded many times. The chain links TRBV11-2 to TRBJ2-3; 13 nucleotides match TRBD2. Germline V gives CDR1 SGHAT, CDR2 FQNNGV. The CDR3 runs 15 residues. Trimming at V came to 4 bases and at J to 6 bases, leaving 4 bases not matched to a gene. CDR3 loop: CASSSGLAGVDTQYF. The CDR3 nucleotides are TGTGCCAGCAGCTCCGGACTAGCGGGGGTGGATACGCAGTATTTT.

Many counts were recorded for this clonotype. The chain couples TRBV5-5 to TRBJ2-7; D is tentatively TRBD1 or TRBD2 (5 bases each). Germline CDR1 and CDR2: SGHKS and YYEKEE (reference sequence). Between the trimmed V and J ends, which lost 1 base and 3 bases, there was a span of 14 bases. The CDR3 loop spans 15 amino acids. CDR3 nucleotide sequence: TGTGCCAGCAGCTTGTGGCAGGGACGGAGCTACGAGCAGTACGTC. Its translation is CASSLWQGRSYEQYV.

This sequence joins TRBV7-9 and TRBJ1-1, with D possibly matching TRBD1 (5 bases). CDR1 is SEHNR, CDR2 FQNEAQ, per germline (reference sequence). The CDR3 runs 13 residues. The V and J ends lost 3 bases and 4 bases respectively, with 9 bases between them. DNA for the CDR3: TGTGCCAGCAGCTTTGTAGGGGCCACTGAAGCTTTCTTT. Residues: CASSFVGATEAFF.

This clonotype was observed a few times. The CDR3 DNA reads TGTGCCAGCACCCCAGCGGGGGGAGTTTCCACAGATACGCAGTATTTT. This sequence encodes CASTPAGGVSTDTQYF. The chain employs TRBV5-4 and TRBJ2-3, with 9 bases that match TRBD2. J gave up 2 bases and V 6 bases, and 10 bases lay outside the gene matches. The CDR3 totals 16 residues. Germline V gene data show CDR1 as SGHNT and CDR2 as YYREEE (reference sequence).

This clonotype showed up just a few times. The J gene is TRBJ2-7, the V gene TRBV7-2; D uncertain. CDR1 is SGHTA, CDR2 FQGNSA, per germline. The CDR3 is made up of 17 amino acids. Trimming took off 2 bases at V and 1 base at J, with 18 bases between the two ends. CDR3 nucleotides: TGTGCCAGCAGCTTACCCCAAACCCTTAGGGCTTCCTACGAGCAGTACTTC. The encoded protein is CASSLPQTLRASYEQYF.

This clonotype was seen ten or more times. The chain uses TRBV10-3 and TRBJ2-3; 10 positions agree with TRBD2. The CDR3 covers 16 residues. The ends lost 7 bases at V and 4 bases at J; junction bases unmatched: 11. CDR1 is ENHRY, CDR2 SYGVKD, per germline. The CDR3 region has the DNA TGTGCCATCACCGACGGGGTAGCGGGGGGCTCAGATACGCAGTATTTT. Its protein product is CAITDGVAGGSDTQYF.

This clonotype was detected a few times. The chain is built from TRBV10-3 and TRBJ2-2; 10 positions agree with TRBD2. J was trimmed by 1 base and V by 4 bases; bases with no gene match: 3. Germline V CDR1 and CDR2: ENHRY, SYGVKD. The CDR3 loop spans 16 amino acids. CDR3 sequence (DNA): TGTGCCATCAGTGCATCTAGCGGGGGGAACACCGGGGAGCTGTTTTTT. Translated, it gives CAISASSGGNTGELFF.

This clonotype was picked up a small number of times. The chain carries TRBV7-2 and TRBJ2-5; no definite D call. V lost 5 bases and J 4 bases, leaving 14 bases between the germline ends. CDR3 length equals 14 residues. CDR1 SGHTA and CDR2 FQGNSA come from the germline V gene. Here the CDR3 DNA reads TGTGCCAGCAGCCAGCGAGGATCGGGAGAGACCCAGTACTTC. It specifies CASSQRGSGETQYF.

This clonotype has just a few counts. The chain employs TRBV20-1 and TRBJ1-3, with TRBD1 matching over 7 bases. The CDR3 sequence is 15 residues long. V was clipped by 0 bases and J by 7 bases; unmatched bases: 9. Germline values: CDR1 DFQATT, CDR2 SNEGSKA (reference sequence). The CDR3 region is CSARDPRQGRNTIYF. The CDR3 coding sequence is TGCAGTGCTAGAGATCCTCGACAGGGCCGGAACACCATATATTTT.

The rearrangement uses TRBV7-3 and TRBJ2-1; 8 positions agree with TRBD1. After removal of 5 bases from V and 6 bases from J, the junction contained 9 bases not matched to a gene. The germline V gene encodes CDR1 SGHTA and CDR2 FQGTGA. The CDR3 is made up of 15 amino acids. The DNA for the CDR3 is TGTGCCAGCAGCCCGGGACAGGTGCCATCCAATGAGCAGTTCTTC. Translating gives CASSPGQVPSNEQFF.

In this sample, this clonotype turned up a few times. The chain recombines TRBV20-1 with TRBJ2-4, with D possibly matching TRBD1 (6 bases). This CDR3 has 14 amino acids. Looked up from germline, CDR1 is DFQATT and CDR2 is SNEGSKA (reference sequence). V lost 0 bases to trimming and J lost 6 bases, with 12 bases between them. CDR3 amino acids: CSARDSGGLNIQYF. The CDR3 DNA is TGCAGTGCTAGAGATAGTGGGGGCTTAAACATTCAGTACTTC.

This clonotype was detected only a few times. The chain uses TRBV9 and TRBJ1-1; the D is unclear. Germline V gene lookup returns CDR1 SGDLS and CDR2 YYNGEE. The V gene lost 3 bases and the J gene lost 0 bases, with 6 bases spanning the gap. The CDR3 extends over 13 amino acids. The CDR3 reads CASSGFMNTEAFF. The CDR3 DNA follows: TGTGCCAGCAGCGGATTCATGAACACTGAAGCTTTCTTT.

This clonotype was found a few times. The chain links TRBV24-1 to TRBJ2-1; no clear D gene. The CDR3 has 13 amino acids. Per the germline V gene, CDR1 is KGHDR and CDR2 is SFDVKD. The ends were cut back, 0 bases at V and 7 bases at J, with 6 bases in the middle. CDR3 amino acids: CATSDLLGNEQFF. The CDR3 nucleotides read TGTGCCACCAGTGATTTGCTAGGGAATGAGCAGTTCTTC.

This sequence joins TRBV10-3 and TRBJ1-1; D is uncertain. The CDR3 covers 15 residues. V was pared by 11 bases and J by 1 base, with 20 bases between. CDR1 and CDR2 (germline): ENHRY, SYGVKD. The CDR3 region has the DNA TGTGCCTCCACGGGAGGGAAAGGGCGGAACACTGAAGCTTTCTTT. Translation: CASTGGKGRNTEAFF.

This clonotype was observed a handful of times. This chain links TRBV5-6 with TRBJ2-1, with a possible D match to TRBD1 (8 bases). V lost 2 bases, J lost 4 bases, and 16 bases lay in between. CDR1 and CDR2 from the germline V gene are SGHDT and YYEEEE. The CDR3 runs 16 residues. CDR3 bases: TGTGCCAGCAGCTTCGCAGGACAGGGACTATACAATGAGCAGTTCTTC. Residues: CASSFAGQGLYNEQFF.

The chain combines TRBV12-3 or TRBV12-4 with TRBJ1-5; the D is unclear. This CDR3 spans 13 amino acids. Trimming left V 2 bases short and J 7 bases short, with 9 bases between. As DNA, the CDR3 is TGTGCCAGCAGTTTAATATTAGGGCAGCCCCAGCATTTT. Translation: CASSLILGQPQHF.

The table lists this clonotype with a few counts. This rearrangement joins TRBV12-3 or TRBV12-4 to TRBJ1-5; D unclear. The germline V and J ends were trimmed by 5 bases and 5 bases, with 16 bases remaining between them. The CDR3 runs 15 residues. The CDR3 is CASSGQVSAHQPQHF. In nucleotides, the CDR3 is TGTGCCAGCAGTGGGCAGGTTAGCGCCCATCAGCCCCAGCATTTT.

The chain couples TRBV19 to TRBJ2-5; a possible D gene is TRBD1 (5 bases). Trimming stripped 3 bases from V and 3 bases from J, with 14 bases between. CDR1 is LNHDA, CDR2 SQIVND, per germline (reference sequence). The CDR3 consists of 15 residues. The CDR3 region has the DNA TGTGCCAGTAGTATCAGGATCGGCAGGGAAGAGACCCAGTACTTC. Its protein product is CASSIRIGREETQYF. Supplemented by reference TRBV19 and TRBJ2-5, the full variable domain reads DGGITQSPKYLFRKEGQNVTLSCEQNLNHDAMYWYRQDPGQGLRLIYYSQIVNDFQKGDIAEGYSVSREKKESFPLTVTSAQKNPTAFYLCASSIRIGREETQYFGPGTRLLVL.

This clonotype has only a few counts. The chain has TRBV29-1 and TRBJ2-5, with TRBD2 identical over 11 bases. In germline, CDR1 is SQVTM, CDR2 ANQGSEA. Trimming took 4 bases from V and 4 from J; bases not matched to a gene: 14. The CDR3 totals 17 residues. CDR3 region: CSVAGTSGPLKGETQYF. The CDR3 bases are TGCAGCGTTGCTGGGACTAGCGGTCCCCTAAAGGGAGAGACCCAGTACTTC.

The table lists this clonotype with many counts. The rearrangement joins TRBV10-3 to TRBJ2-7; weak D call: TRBD2 (7 bases). V dropped 3 bases and J dropped 7 bases, with 19 bases sitting between them. The CDR3 has 15 amino acids. The V gene's germline CDR1 is ENHRY and CDR2 SYGVKD. CDR3: CAISDPRGGGAEQYF. The CDR3, as DNA: TGTGCCATCAGTGACCCCCGAGGGGGGGGGGCGGAGCAGTACTTC.

This clonotype was counted at least ten times. The rearrangement links TRBV11-3 to TRBJ2-2; 7 bases are a match to TRBD2. The germline V gene encodes CDR1 SGHNT and CDR2 YENEEA. After removal of 7 bases from V and 4 bases from J, the junction contained 6 bases not matched to a gene. This CDR3 is built from 14 residues. CDR3 DNA sequence: TGTGCCAGCAAGTCCTCGGGGGGCACCGGGGAGCTGTTTTTT. Translating gives CASKSSGGTGELFF.

This clonotype occurred a few times. V and J are TRBV7-9 and TRBJ1-1, with D uncertain. V was clipped by 5 bases and J by 6 bases, with 7 bases between them. Germline V lookup: CDR1 SEHNR, CDR2 FQNEAQ (reference sequence). The CDR3 is made up of 11 amino acids. The CDR3 sequence is CASSPGPEAFF. For the CDR3, the DNA is TGTGCCAGCAGCCCCGGACCTGAAGCTTTCTTT.

In this sample, this clonotype turned up many times. This chain joins TRBV7-2 and TRBJ2-3; 11 nucleotides match TRBD2. In germline, CDR1 is SGHTA, CDR2 FQGNSA. The CDR3 spans 15 residues. Trimming took 5 bases from V and 2 from J; bases not matched to a gene: 3. CDR3 in DNA: TGTGCCAGCAGCGCTAGCGGGGGGAACACAGATACGCAGTATTTT. This gives the protein CASSASGGNTDTQYF.

This clonotype was seen a handful of times. This sequence joins TRBV7-8 and TRBJ1-5; 8 nucleotides line up with TRBD1. Trimming cost V 2 bases and J 3 bases; bases outside gene matches: 3. The CDR3 is made up of 15 amino acids. CDR1 and CDR2 (germline): SGHVS, FQNEAQ. CDR3 nucleotides: TGTGCCAGCAGCTTACAGGGGGCGAACAATCAGCCCCAGCATTTT. It encodes CASSLQGANNQPQHF.